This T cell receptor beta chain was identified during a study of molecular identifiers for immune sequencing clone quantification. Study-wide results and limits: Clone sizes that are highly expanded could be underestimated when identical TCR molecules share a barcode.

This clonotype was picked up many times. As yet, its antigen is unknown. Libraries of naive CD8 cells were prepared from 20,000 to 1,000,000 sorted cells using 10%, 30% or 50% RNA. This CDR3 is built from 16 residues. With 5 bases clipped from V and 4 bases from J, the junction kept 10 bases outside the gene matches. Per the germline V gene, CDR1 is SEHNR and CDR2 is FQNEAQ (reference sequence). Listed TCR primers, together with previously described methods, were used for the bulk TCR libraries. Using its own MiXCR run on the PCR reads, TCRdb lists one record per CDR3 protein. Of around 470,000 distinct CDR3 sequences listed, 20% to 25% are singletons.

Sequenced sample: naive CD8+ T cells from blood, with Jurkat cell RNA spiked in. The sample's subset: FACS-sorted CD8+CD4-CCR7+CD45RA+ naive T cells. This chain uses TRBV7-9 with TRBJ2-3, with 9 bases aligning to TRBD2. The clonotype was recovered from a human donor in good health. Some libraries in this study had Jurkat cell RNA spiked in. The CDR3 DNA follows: TGTGCCAGCAGCCCGGCCGCGGGGGGGCTGGCAGATACGCAGTATTTT. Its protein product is CASSPAAGGLADTQYF.